This TCR beta chain emerged from a study of beta chain features in type 1 diabetes (dated by TCRdb to the late 2010s). With regard to the full study: Patients and healthy donors did not differ in mean age, gender distribution, total cell number or subset yield. Across all samples, almost 110 million sorted cells were examined, and cell number per subset correlated strongly with RNA yield. In the study, recently diagnosed type 1 diabetes patients and matched healthy donors were compared on the TCRB repertoires of their sorted circulating CD4+ T cell subsets. Regulatory and stem cell-like memory subsets were isolated from only 8 patients and about eight healthy donors, whereas naive and central memory subsets came from all 30 or so donors.

The CDR3 has 20 amino acids, counting the end cysteine and phenylalanine. The DNA shown is the 60-base CDR3, in frame from base 1. As encoded in the germline V gene, CDR1 is SGHRS while CDR2 is YFSETQ. Trimming takes 3 bases off V and 3 bases off J; junction bases not matched to a gene: 15. The High Capacity cDNA Reverse Transcription Kit was used to reverse transcribe all of the isolated RNA, meaning that expressed TCRB transcripts were what got sequenced. Deep immunoSEQ sequencing was applied to naive, central memory and regulatory T cell samples, giving an average of approximately 3.8 million total reads per sample. After sorted cells were lysed in RLT buffer, RNA was extracted with DNase-treated RNeasy Micro or Mini kits, with the choice depending on cell number. Each cell subset was processed separately to prevent cross-contamination, with patient and healthy donor samples processed together. The immunoSEQ multiplex PCR was used to amplify TCRB sequences from cDNA, yielding 87-bp fragments that span the CDR3 region. Amplicons were sequenced on the Illumina HiSeq platform. From the authors' description of their analysis: PCR bias was corrected computationally using synthetic template baselines, and reads within Hamming distance 2 were collapsed, with unmergeable singletons discarded. Reads were aligned against IMGT to assign V, D and J genes, CDR3 length and insertions or deletions at six rearrangement sites. Within each subset, clonotype counts were normalized to sorted cell number, after which true diversity and Gini coefficients were computed with the tcR R package. The overlap coefficient, calculated on TCRB nucleotide sequences, was used to measure repertoire sharing. Drawn from immuneACCESS, this table holds only the in-frame rearrangements with V and J called that TCRdb kept. Clones are partly lost; checked studies trace under half to an unresolved V gene and leave the rest unexplained. V and J calls and clone size come straight from that table; D and trimming were deduced from the DNA. Present in this sample are about 340,000 clones, roughly 8% of which were seen just once. Around 0.45% of the sample lies in the top ten.

Broader findings and caveats from the paper: Because cDNA was sequenced instead of genomic DNA, highly expressing activated cells could be over-represented, though the groups showed no difference in activation or CD3 levels. In all four CD4+ subsets, TCRB CDR3 length was moderately but significantly shorter in type 1 diabetes patients. At VDJ recombination sites, type 1 diabetes patients had fewer insertions and more deleted nucleotides, which implies abnormalities in thymic rearrangement. Naive, central memory and regulatory TCRB repertoires appeared to be more alike among patients than among healthy donors. Shorter templates might have been favored by PCR, but patient and control samples were amplified and corrected together, so both groups would have been affected equally by any skew. Because small numbers of individuals were included in the HLA sub-analyses, any influence of HLA type on TCRB rearrangement was left unresolved.

This clone was observed a few times. The antigen it recognizes is unknown. It has no much larger one-base neighbor in the sample; base qualities were not kept. Each donor gave one peripheral blood draw, roughly 0.12 L on average, collected into heparinised tubes. A BD FACSAria II and a panel including CD45RO, CCR7, CD25, CD127, CD95 and CD27 were used to sort naive, central memory, regulatory and stem cell-like memory CD4+ T cells. Purity was above 95% for every sorted population. PBMCs were isolated right away by Lymphoprep density gradient centrifugation and were stained directly, without culture. To minimize batch effects, samples were stained and sorted in pairs, one healthy donor with one patient per experiment.

This sequence was found in a woman aged 18 to 35 in good health. The V gene is TRBV5-1 and the J gene is TRBJ2-6, and 10 bases in between align with TRBD1. The sample was central memory CD4+ T cells from blood. This receptor carries the CDR3 CASSSGQGVLTQGGANVLTF. The sequenced DNA: TGCGCCAGCAGCTCCGGACAGGGGGTGCTTACGCAAGGTGGGGCCAACGTCCTGACTTTC.